This is a list of T cell receptor beta chains from one sample in a study of T cells in Graves' hyperthyroidism and ophthalmopathy. TCRdb analysed the multiplex PCR reads with MiXCR anew, one entry per CDR3 protein. The sample lists about 580,000 distinct CDR3 sequences, approximately 44% occurring once. The source material was peripheral blood or thyroid tissue (not recorded which). Receptor source: a woman between 18 and 29 years old with Graves' hyperthyroidism. CDR3s include the opening cysteine and the closing phenylalanine or tryptophan. A D gene is named only where the DNA matches it firmly.

TRBJ1-1 . TRBV7-2 CASSLDPRGTEAFF
TRBJ2-3 . TRBV20-1 CSARASGTDTQYF
TRBJ2-7 TRBD2 TRBV5-6 CASSLGGGIAGAYEQYF
TRBJ2-7 . TRBV7-2 CASSLGLAGPVYEQYF
TRBJ1-5 TRBD1 TRBV6-1 CASSERPGQGNQPQHF
TRBJ1-1 . TRBV15 CATSRGSVNTEAFF
TRBJ1-2 . TRBV6-5 CASLPEADYYGYTF
TRBJ1-5 . TRBV6-5 CASSPLAGYSNQPQHF
TRBJ2-7 . TRBV6-5 CASLGGKYERYF
TRBJ1-1 TRBD1 TRBV20-1 CSASQGASTEAFF
TRBJ1-1 . TRBV5-4 CASSLGTMNTEAFF
TRBJ2-3 TRBD2 TRBV25-1 CASSDLAAGLAGTDTQYF
TRBJ2-2 . TRBV12-3/TRBV12-4 CASSLPGELFF
TRBJ1-6 . TRBV7-2 CASSTLPGFYSPLHF
TRBJ1-2 . TRBV20-1 CSASRAGRYLTMATGF
TRBJ2-7 . TRBV11-1 CASSAAGLGTGELYF
TRBJ1-4 . TRBV11-2 CASSSEAEKLFF
TRBJ1-1 TRBD1 TRBV19 CASRQGWTEAFF
TRBJ1-2 . TRBV28 CASSLNPRQLYGYTF
TRBJ1-5 . TRBV9 CASSVGGGNQPQHF
TRBJ2-2 TRBD2 TRBV7-3 CASSLEASGRWTGELFF
TRBJ2-7 TRBD1 TRBV24-1 CATRDLGGQPVYEQYF
TRBJ2-7 . TRBV29-1 CSSLKSLGVSPYERYF
TRBJ1-2 . TRBV27 CASSFGSGSGYTF
TRBJ2-7 . TRBV7-6 CALSDFLPGEQYF
TRBJ1-2 . TRBV29-1 CSSRTAATYGYTF
TRBJ2-3 . TRBV7-2 CASSLVPASADTQYF
TRBJ2-3 TRBD1 TRBV7-8 CASSFSFDRGRDTQYF
TRBJ2-5 TRBD1 TRBV10-3 CATLGQGEETQYF
TRBJ2-6 . TRBV19 CASSGDEGVAVRANVLTF
TRBJ2-3 . TRBV9 CASSETFTDTQYF
TRBJ1-5 TRBD1 TRBV7-2 CASSWTGGPNQPQHF
TRBJ2-1 TRBD2 TRBV7-6 CASSLAGTSGPSSYNEQFF
TRBJ2-7 . TRBV7-2 CASSLGSSTYEQYF
TRBJ2-3 TRBD1 TRBV10-3 CAIQDRDSTDTQYF
TRBJ1-2 TRBD1 TRBV29-1 CSVDQGADGYTF